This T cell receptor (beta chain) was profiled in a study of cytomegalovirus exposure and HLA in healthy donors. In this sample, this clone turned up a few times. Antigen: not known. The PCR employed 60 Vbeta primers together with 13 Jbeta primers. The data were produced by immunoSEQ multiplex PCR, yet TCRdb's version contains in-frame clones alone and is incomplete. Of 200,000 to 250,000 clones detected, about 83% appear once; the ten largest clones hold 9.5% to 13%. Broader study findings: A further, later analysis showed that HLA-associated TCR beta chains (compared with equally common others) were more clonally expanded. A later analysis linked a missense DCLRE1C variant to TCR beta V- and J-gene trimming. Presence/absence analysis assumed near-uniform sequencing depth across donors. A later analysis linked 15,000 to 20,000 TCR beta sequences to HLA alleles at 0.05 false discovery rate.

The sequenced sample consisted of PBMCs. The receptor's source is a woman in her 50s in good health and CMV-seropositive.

The DNA for the CDR3 is TGTGCCAGCAGCTTAGGTCATCACTATGGCTACACCTTC. Its translation is CASSLGHHYGYTF. The V gene is TRBV7-9, the J gene TRBJ1-2, with unresolved D. The V end was cut by 1 base, the J end by 3 bases, with 6 bases between. This CDR3 region has 13 residues. Germline V gene sequence: CDR1 SEHNR, CDR2 FQNEAQ (reference sequence).